This T cell receptor (beta chain) was found in a study of CD8 T cells in ankylosing spondylitis. Germline V gives CDR1 MNHNY, CDR2 SVGAGI (reference sequence). This CDR3 spans 13 amino acids. V shed 5 bases and J shed 4 bases, with 8 bases lying between them. The study's findings and limits: Reportedly, disease-linked clones are significantly enriched in ankylosing spondylitis patients' matched synovial fluid. Earlier work had already found some motif variants in reactive arthritis synovial fluid and blood.

For TCR beta, libraries came from quantitative 5'-RACE with molecular barcodes. One entry per CDR3 protein results from TCRdb running MiXCR on the 5' RACE reads. Among about 24,000 distinct CDR3 sequences listed, about a sixth were seen once. This clonotype was picked up many times. Its antigen is unidentified. The sequence was collected from a male donor with ankylosing spondylitis or in good health (not recorded which). The gene calls are TRBV6-6 and TRBJ1-4, with unresolved D. The material sequenced was blood. The CDR3 DNA reads as TGTGCCAGCAGTCGGGGAAATAATGAAAAACTGTTTTTT. Protein: CASSRGNNEKLFF.